These T cell receptor beta chains were read from a single sample in a study of cytomegalovirus exposure and HLA in healthy donors. Measured with immunoSEQ multiplex PCR; TCRdb has only the in-frame clones, and not every one. The profile covers under 200,000 clones, with approximately 78% appearing a single time and 0.95% to 1% taken by the ten largest. Sequencing was performed on PBMCs. These receptor sequences come from a girl between 2 and 10 years old in good health and CMV-seropositive. CDR3s include the opening cysteine and the closing phenylalanine or tryptophan. The D gene is left open where the match is weak. Clone sizes are given selectively: once, few, many, or a class where the clone is expanded.

J | D | V | size | CDR3 | DNA
TRBJ1-5 | - | TRBV6-6 | - | CAIRRTTGNNQPQHF | TGTGCCATCAGGCGGACAACAGGGAACAATCAGCCCCAGCATTTT
TRBJ2-2 | TRBD2 | TRBV28 | - | CASRVGTSGTGGELFF | TGTGCCAGCAGGGTAGGGACTAGCGGGACTGGCGGGGAGCTGTTTTTT
TRBJ2-7 | - | TRBV9 | - | CASSVEGRVIDEQYF | TGTGCCAGCAGCGTAGAGGGCAGGGTCATCGACGAGCAGTACTTC
TRBJ2-3 | TRBD1 | TRBV28 | - | CASSWDSSEGDTQYF | TGTGCCAGCAGTTGGGACAGTTCAGAAGGAGATACGCAGTATTTT
TRBJ1-3 | TRBD1 | TRBV19 | - | CASRTGQGRSGNTIYF | TGTGCCAGTAGGACGGGACAGGGGCGCTCTGGAAACACCATATATTTT
TRBJ1-2 | TRBD1 | TRBV29-1 | few | CSATLGTANYGYTF | TGCAGCGCCACACTGGGGACAGCGAACTATGGCTACACCTTC
TRBJ2-5 | TRBD2 | TRBV7-9 | - | CASSRLARETQYF | TGTGCCAGCAGCCGACTAGCTCGGGAGACCCAGTACTTC
TRBJ2-7 | TRBD1 | TRBV30 | - | CAWSVATGIYEQYF | TGTGCCTGGAGTGTAGCGACAGGGATCTACGAGCAGTACTTC
TRBJ2-7 | TRBD1 | TRBV30 | - | CACSPDRSSYEQYF | TGTGCCTGCTCTCCGGACAGGTCCTCCTACGAGCAGTACTTC
TRBJ1-1 | TRBD1 | TRBV5-6 | - | CASSEGTGRMNTEAFF | TGTGCCAGCAGCGAAGGGACAGGGAGAATGAACACTGAAGCTTTCTTT
TRBJ2-7 | - | TRBV28 | - | CASSLQIQGHPSYEQYF | TGTGCCAGCAGTTTACAGATACAGGGACATCCCTCCTACGAGCAGTACTTC
TRBJ2-5 | - | TRBV28 | few | CASSQLPNSGQETQYF | TGTGCCAGCAGCCAATTACCTAATAGCGGACAAGAGACCCAGTACTTC
TRBJ2-3 | - | TRBV5-4 | - | CASSRGGATDTQYF | TGTGCCAGCAGTAGGGGGGGAGCCACAGATACGCAGTATTTT
TRBJ2-2 | TRBD1 | TRBV5-4 | - | CASSFARTGDLAGELFF | TGTGCCAGCAGCTTTGCCAGGACAGGGGATTTGGCCGGGGAGCTGTTTTTT
TRBJ1-5 | - | TRBV5-5 | once | CASSMAGRYQPQHF | TGTGCCAGCAGCATGGCGGGTCGCTATCAGCCCCAGCATTTT
TRBJ1-5 | TRBD1 | TRBV11-3 | - | CASSVGQGAGQPQHF | TGTGCCAGCAGCGTCGGACAGGGGGCGGGTCAGCCCCAGCATTTT
TRBJ1-5 | - | TRBV25-1 | - | CASRQTSNQPQHF | TGTGCCAGCAGACAGACTAGCAATCAGCCCCAGCATTTT